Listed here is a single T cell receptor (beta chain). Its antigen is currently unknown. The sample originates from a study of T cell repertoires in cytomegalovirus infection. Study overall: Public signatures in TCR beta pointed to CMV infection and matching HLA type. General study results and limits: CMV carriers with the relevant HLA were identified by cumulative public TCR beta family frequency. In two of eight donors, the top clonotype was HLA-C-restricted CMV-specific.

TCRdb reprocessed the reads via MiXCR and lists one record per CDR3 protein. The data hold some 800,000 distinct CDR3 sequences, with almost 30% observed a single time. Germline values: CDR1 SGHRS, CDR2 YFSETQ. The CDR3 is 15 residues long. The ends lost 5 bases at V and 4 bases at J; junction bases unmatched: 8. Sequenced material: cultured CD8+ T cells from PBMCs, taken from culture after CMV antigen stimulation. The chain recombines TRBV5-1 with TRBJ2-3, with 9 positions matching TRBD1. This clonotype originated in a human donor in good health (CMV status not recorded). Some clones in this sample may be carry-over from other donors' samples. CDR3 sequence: CASSVTGGYSDTQYF. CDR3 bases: TGCGCCAGCAGTGTGACAGGGGGTTACTCAGATACGCAGTATTTT.